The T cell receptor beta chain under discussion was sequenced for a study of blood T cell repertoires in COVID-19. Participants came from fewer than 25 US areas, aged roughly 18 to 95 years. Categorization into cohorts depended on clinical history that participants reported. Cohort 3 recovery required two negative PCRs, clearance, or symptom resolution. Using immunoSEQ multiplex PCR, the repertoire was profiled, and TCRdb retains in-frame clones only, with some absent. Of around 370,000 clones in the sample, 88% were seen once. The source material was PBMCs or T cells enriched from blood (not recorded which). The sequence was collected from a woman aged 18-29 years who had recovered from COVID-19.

This CDR3 is CASSVGQGYYEQYF. CDR3 coding DNA: TGTGCCAGTAGTGTGGGACAGGGGTACTACGAGCAGTACTTC. The chain combines TRBV19 with TRBJ2-7; TRBD1 matches 10 bases. The V gene's germline CDR1 is LNHDA and CDR2 SQIVND (reference sequence). The CDR3 is 14 amino acids. V trimming: 5 bases; J trimming: 3 bases; junction bases outside the gene matches: 4.